Listed here are 31 T cell receptor beta chains from one sample, sequenced in a study of cytomegalovirus exposure and HLA in healthy donors. Data came from immunoSEQ multiplex PCR; TCRdb stores just in-frame clones and leaves some out. The table has some 69,000 clones, under 96% seen once. Material: PBMCs. Every receptor here comes from a woman between 18 and 30 years old in good health and CMV-seropositive.

The gene calls are TRBV6-1 and TRBJ1-1; D not resolved. CDR3 length: 12 amino acids. Germline CDR1 MNHNS, CDR2 SASEGT. Trimming stripped 4 bases from V and 13 bases from J, with 16 bases between. The CDR3 region is CASSVLDRVGFF. The CDR3 coding sequence is TGTGCCAGCAGTGTCCTCGACCGGGTCGGTTTCTTT.

The V gene is TRBV7-6, the J gene TRBJ2-7, with 8 bases lining up with TRBD1. Trimming took 5 bases from V and 6 from J; bases not matched to a gene: 6. Germline CDR1 and CDR2: SGHVS and FNYEAQ. This CDR3 is built from 13 residues. The CDR3 sequence is CASSPDRGVEQYF. For the CDR3, the DNA is TGTGCCAGCAGCCCCGACAGGGGCGTCGAGCAGTACTTC.

The genes are TRBV5-5 and TRBJ2-2; 7 nucleotides line up with TRBD1. The CDR3 consists of 15 residues. Trimming cost V 4 bases and J 8 bases; bases outside gene matches: 11. Germline CDR1 and CDR2: SGHKS and YYEKEE (reference sequence). The CDR3 DNA follows: TGTGCCAGCAGCCGACAGGGCCGAGGACCAGGGGAGCTGTTTTTT. Translating it yields CASSRQGRGPGELFF. Using reference TRBV5-5 and TRBJ2-2 for the parts outside the CDR3, the full variable domain is DAGVTQSPTHLIKTRGQQVTLRCSPISGHKSVSWYQQVLGQGPQFIFQYYEKEERGRGNFPDRFSARQFPNYSSELNVNALLLGDSALYLCASSRQGRGPGELFFGEGSRLTVL.

The V and J genes are TRBV5-6 and TRBJ2-7, with 8 bases lining up with TRBD2. Germline CDR1 SGHDT, CDR2 YYEEEE. J was trimmed by 1 base and V by 0 bases; bases with no gene match: 3. The CDR3 has 15 residues. As DNA, the CDR3 is TGTGCCAGCAGCTTGGGACTAGCGTCTTCCTACGAGCAGTACTTC. It codes for CASSLGLASSYEQYF.

V gene TRBV7-2 combines with J gene TRBJ2-3; 10 bases match TRBD1. Looked up from germline, CDR1 is SGHTA and CDR2 is FQGNSA. The CDR3 covers 15 residues. The J segment lost 3 bases and the V segment lost 5 bases, leaving 5 bases of the junction unmatched. The CDR3 nucleotides are TGTGCCAGCAGCGCCCGGGACAGGGGAACAGATACGCAGTATTTT. Translating it yields CASSARDRGTDTQYF.

This chain links TRBV6-5 with TRBJ2-7, with D possibly matching TRBD2 (5 bases). The germline V gene encodes CDR1 MNHEY and CDR2 SVGAGI. The CDR3 loop spans 14 amino acids. The V end lost 5 bases, the J end lost 0 bases, and 11 bases lay between the germline ends. CDR3: CASSVQGSSYEQYF. The CDR3 bases are TGTGCCAGCAGTGTCCAAGGGAGCTCCTACGAGCAGTACTTC.

The CDR3 nucleotides read TGCAGTGCTATATTCTCCTATGGCTACACCTTC. Translated: CSAIFSYGYTF. The chain uses TRBV20-1 and TRBJ1-2, with D hard to call. V was pared by 4 bases and J by 4 bases, with 7 bases between. CDR1 is DFQATT and CDR2 is SNEGSKA in the germline V gene (reference sequence). The CDR3 extends over 11 amino acids.

The genes are TRBV4-2 and TRBJ2-1, with TRBD1 matching 8 bases. There are 13 residues in the CDR3. Germline CDR1 LGHNA, CDR2 YNFKEQ. V shed 4 bases, J shed 8 bases, and the junction held 4 bases outside the gene matches. This CDR3 reads CASSRDRGDEQFF. The CDR3 bases are TGTGCCAGCAGCCGCGACAGGGGCGATGAGCAGTTCTTC.

The genes are TRBV2 and TRBJ2-3; D possibly corresponds to TRBD1 (5 bases). The germline gives CDR1 SNHLY, CDR2 FYNNEI. The CDR3 is 13 residues long. V was cut by 4 bases and J by 2 bases, with 7 bases left in between. CDR3: CASSGGTTDTQYF. In DNA form, the CDR3 reads TGTGCCAGCAGTGGGGGCACCACAGATACGCAGTATTTT.

The rearrangement links TRBV4-1 to TRBJ2-7; a possible D gene is TRBD1 (6 bases). Between the trimmed V and J ends, which lost 2 bases and 2 bases, there was a span of 22 bases. The CDR3 sequence is 18 residues long. CDR1 is MGHRA, CDR2 YSYEKL, per germline. The CDR3 DNA sequence: TGCGCCAGCAGCCAATTTGGGCCGGGGACACGATTACCCTACGAGCAGTACTTC. This translates into CASSQFGPGTRLPYEQYF.

The V gene is TRBV6-1, the J gene TRBJ2-3, with D unclear. V lost 0 bases, J lost 9 bases, and 13 bases lay in between. CDR1 is MNHNS and CDR2 is SASEGT in the germline V gene. The CDR3 is made up of 14 amino acids. Here the CDR3 DNA reads TGTGCCAGCAGTGAAGCCCACCCTACGAGGACGCAGTATTTT. This translates into CASSEAHPTRTQYF.

The chain combines TRBV29-1 with TRBJ2-1; the match to TRBD2 covers 11 bases. The CDR3 has 14 residues. CDR1 SQVTM and CDR2 ANQGSEA come from the germline V gene. The trim removed 4 bases at V and 5 bases at J, leaving 4 bases unmatched. CDR3 DNA: TGCAGCGTTGTAGGGACTAGCGGACACAATGAGCAGTTCTTC. Encoded protein: CSVVGTSGHNEQFF.

The chain joins TRBV19 to TRBJ2-7, with D hard to call. CDR3 length: 11 amino acids. V was trimmed by 5 bases and J by 6 bases, leaving 8 bases between them. CDR1 is LNHDA, CDR2 SQIVND, per germline (reference sequence). The DNA of the CDR3 is TGTGCCAGTAGTGTGAGATCCGAGCAGTACTTC. It yields the protein CASSVRSEQYF.

This chain links TRBV5-8 with TRBJ1-5, with D hard to call. The germline V gene has CDR1 SGHTS and CDR2 YDEGEE. V dropped 4 bases and J dropped 5 bases, with 16 bases sitting between them. The CDR3 sequence is 15 residues long. CDR3 sequence reads: CASSRGLAPDQPQHF. Here the CDR3 DNA reads TGTGCCAGCAGCCGAGGACTCGCCCCCGATCAGCCCCAGCATTTT. The variable domain in full, completed from reference TRBV5-8 and TRBJ1-5, reads EAGVTQSPTHLIKTRGQQATLRCSPISGHTSVYWYQQALGLGLQFLLWYDEGEERNRGNFPPRFSGRQFPNYSSELNVNALELEDSALYLCASSRGLAPDQPQHFGDGTRLSIL.

V is TRBV6-5 and J is TRBJ1-1, with D possibly being TRBD1 (6 bases). V was clipped by 5 bases and J by 4 bases, with 11 bases between them. Germline CDR1 MNHEY, CDR2 SVGAGI. The CDR3 runs 13 residues. CDR3 amino acids: CASSTGFGTEAFF. The CDR3 region has the DNA TGTGCCAGCAGTACAGGGTTTGGCACTGAAGCTTTCTTT.

V and J are TRBV27 and TRBJ2-6, with TRBD1 as a possible D gene (6 bases). Germline V gives CDR1 MNHEY, CDR2 SMNVEV (reference sequence). V was cut by 8 bases and J by 0 bases, with 20 bases left in between. The length of the CDR3 is 18 residues. CDR3 bases: TGTGCCAGCCGGAAGGACAGCCTCCACCACTCTGGGGCCAACGTCCTGACTTTC. As protein: CASRKDSLHHSGANVLTF.

V is TRBV28 and J is TRBJ2-7, with D possibly matching TRBD1 (7 bases). CDR3 length: 14 amino acids. Germline V gene sequence: CDR1 MDHEN, CDR2 SYDVKM. Trimming cost V 6 bases and J 5 bases, with 17 bases left between them. CDR3 residues: CASSAPGGTDEQYF. CDR3 nucleotides: TGTGCCAGCAGCGCTCCTGGCGGGACAGACGAGCAGTACTTC.

J is TRBJ2-7 and V is TRBV28, with TRBD2 matching over 9 bases. The length of the CDR3 is 15 residues. From germline, CDR1 is MDHEN and CDR2 SYDVKM. The trim removed 1 base at V and 1 base at J, leaving 2 bases unmatched. This CDR3 is CASSLLREGSYEQYF. CDR3 DNA sequence: TGTGCCAGCAGTTTATTGCGGGAGGGATCCTACGAGCAGTACTTC.

The chain recombines TRBV15 with TRBJ2-7; no reliable D call. The V gene's germline CDR1 is LNHNV and CDR2 YYDKDF (reference sequence). The V end lost 0 bases, the J end lost 0 bases, and 15 bases lay between the germline ends. The CDR3 extends over 17 amino acids. The CDR3 protein is CATSRERVWQVSYEQYF. Here the CDR3 DNA reads TGTGCCACCAGCAGAGAAAGAGTTTGGCAGGTCTCCTACGAGCAGTACTTC.

The V gene is TRBV6-6, the J gene TRBJ2-7; 8 positions agree with TRBD1. V was pared by 7 bases and J by 1 base, with 6 bases of the junction left unmatched. This CDR3 contains 14 residues. Per the germline V gene, CDR1 is MNHNY and CDR2 is SVGAGI (reference sequence). This CDR3 is CASIHGQGSYEQYF. The CDR3 DNA follows: TGTGCCAGCATCCACGGACAGGGATCCTACGAGCAGTACTTC.

This clone has a single count. The rearrangement links TRBV29-1 to TRBJ1-1; D remains unclear. Germline CDR1 SQVTM, CDR2 ANQGSEA. V was clipped by 4 bases and J by 4 bases, with 4 bases between them. The CDR3 runs 10 residues. CDR3 region: CSVASTEAFF. For the CDR3, the DNA is TGCAGCGTTGCCAGCACTGAAGCTTTCTTT.

V is TRBV5-4 and J is TRBJ2-3; 10 nucleotides agree with TRBD2. The CDR3 sequence is 19 residues long. The germline CDR1 and CDR2 sequences are SGHNT and YYREEE (reference sequence). The trim removed 4 bases at V and 2 bases at J, leaving 16 bases unmatched. The CDR3 protein is CASSPGGSGRAFFTDTQYF. CDR3 DNA sequence: TGTGCCAGCAGCCCTGGGGGGAGCGGGAGGGCCTTCTTCACAGATACGCAGTATTTT. Based on the CDR3 plus reference TRBV5-4 and TRBJ2-3, the full variable domain is ETGVTQSPTHLIKTRGQQVTLRCSSQSGHNTVSWYQQALGQGPQFIFQYYREEENGRGNFPPRFSGLQFPNYSSELNVNALELDDSALYLCASSPGGSGRAFFTDTQYFGPGTRLTVL.

The gene calls are TRBV27 and TRBJ2-2; maybe TRBD1 (7 bases). Between the trimmed V and J ends, which lost 4 bases and 5 bases, there was a span of 14 bases. The CDR3 runs to 15 residues. Germline assignment: CDR1 MNHEY and CDR2 SMNVEV (reference sequence). CDR3 sequence: CASSSGGGRTGELFF. CDR3 nucleotides: TGTGCCAGCAGTTCAGGAGGGGGCCGGACCGGGGAGCTGTTTTTT.

This clone was detected once. The chain uses TRBV27 and TRBJ1-1, with D hard to call. The germline V gene encodes CDR1 MNHEY and CDR2 SMNVEV (reference sequence). Between the trimmed V and J ends, which lost 6 bases and 1 base, there was a span of 6 bases. This CDR3 comprises 12 residues. Here the CDR3 reads CASRAPNTEAFF. The CDR3 region has the DNA TGTGCCAGCAGGGCCCCGAACACTGAAGCTTTCTTT.

V gene TRBV4-2 combines with J gene TRBJ2-7, with a possible D match to TRBD1 (6 bases). In germline, CDR1 is LGHNA, CDR2 YNFKEQ. V lost 0 bases and J lost 3, with 12 bases in between. The CDR3 length is 15 residues. The CDR3 protein is CASSQDEGVGYEQYF. The CDR3 DNA reads as TGTGCCAGCAGCCAAGATGAGGGGGTTGGCTACGAGCAGTACTTC.

The chain employs TRBV5-1 and TRBJ2-7; D not certain. CDR3 length: 15 amino acids. The ends were cut back, 0 bases at V and 2 bases at J, with 12 bases in the middle. Germline lookup yields CDR1 SGHRS and CDR2 YFSETQ. The CDR3 here is CASSLVISSTYEQYF. The CDR3 DNA reads TGCGCCAGCAGCTTGGTTATCTCCTCTACCTACGAGCAGTACTTC.

In DNA, the CDR3 is TGTGCCAGTAGTATCTTAGCGGGATCGCGAAACGAGCAGTACTTC. It is translated as CASSILAGSRNEQYF. The chain recombines TRBV19 with TRBJ2-7; 8 bases align to TRBD2. Germline CDR1 reads LNHDA; CDR2 reads SQIVND (reference sequence). This CDR3 is 15 amino acids long. Unmatched junction bases numbered 9, after V lost 3 bases and J lost 5 bases.

This chain joins TRBV7-9 and TRBJ1-2; weak D call: TRBD1 (6 bases). The V end was cut by 1 base, the J end by 8 bases, with 8 bases between. The CDR3 consists of 12 residues. The V gene's germline CDR1 is SEHNR and CDR2 FQNEAQ (reference sequence). CDR3 loop: CASSLEGEGYTF. The CDR3 DNA reads as TGTGCCAGCAGCTTAGAGGGGGAAGGCTACACCTTC.

J is TRBJ2-2 and V is TRBV18; no clear D gene. Germline lookup yields CDR1 KGHSH and CDR2 LQKENI. The CDR3 extends over 13 amino acids. V lost 1 base and J 5 bases, leaving 5 bases between the germline ends. CDR3 in DNA: TGTGCCAGCTCACCACGTGAGACCGGGGAGCTGTTTTTT. Amino acid sequence: CASSPRETGELFF.

V is TRBV30 and J is TRBJ2-1; TRBD2 matches at 12 bases. Germline V CDR1 and CDR2: GTSNPN, SVGIG (reference sequence). With 4 bases clipped from V and 12 bases from J, the junction kept 16 bases outside the gene matches. This CDR3 contains 16 residues. CDR3 bases: TGTGCCTGGACCCCGGTGGGTGGACTAGCGGGGAGCATGCAGTTCTTC. Translating it yields CAWTPVGGLAGSMQFF. The complete variable domain, with remaining parts taken from reference TRBV30 and TRBJ2-1, reads SQTIHQWPATLVQPVGSPLSLECTVEGTSNPNLYWYRQAAGRGLQLLFYSVGIGQISSEVPQNLSASRPQDRQFILSSKKLLLSDSGFYLCAWTPVGGLAGSMQFFGPGTRLTVL.

V and J are TRBV5-1 and TRBJ2-7, with TRBD1 identical over 10 bases. In germline, CDR1 is SGHRS, CDR2 YFSETQ. The CDR3 totals 13 residues. V trimming: 3 bases; J trimming: 7 bases; junction bases outside the gene matches: 4. CDR3 coding DNA: TGCGCCAGCAGCTGGGGACAGGGGAAGGAGCAGTACTTC. This codes for CASSWGQGKEQYF.